Shown below are 27 T cell receptor beta chains from a single sample sequenced in a study of CD8+ T cells in alopecia areata. It was cDNA, reverse transcribed from extracted RNA, that served as the sequencing template. TCRdb's copy holds only in-frame clones and misses some; the assay was immunoSEQ multiplex PCR. Of 150,000 or so clones in the sample, roughly 66% were seen once. Sequencing used CD8+ T cells sorted from blood, obtained at week 0. Receptors originate from a human donor with alopecia areata.

This clone has a single count. This CDR3 reads CASSPTTGGTEAFF. In DNA, the CDR3 is TGTGCCAGCAGCCCGACGACAGGGGGCACTGAAGCTTTCTTT. The chain has TRBV7-8 and TRBJ1-1; 9 bases match TRBD1. The CDR3 has 14 amino acids. Germline V gives CDR1 SGHVS, CDR2 FQNEAQ. The ends lost 5 bases at V and 4 bases at J; junction bases unmatched: 5.

This clone was observed a few times. This chain uses TRBV27 with TRBJ2-1; D call uncertain. Germline loops: CDR1 MNHEY, CDR2 SMNVEV (reference sequence). V lost 8 bases and J 10 bases, leaving 6 bases between the germline ends. The CDR3 sequence is 9 residues long. The CDR3 protein is CASGWEQFF. CDR3 in DNA: TGTGCCAGCGGTTGGGAGCAGTTCTTC.

The chain recombines TRBV2 with TRBJ2-3, with TRBD2 as a possible D gene (6 bases). CDR1 is SNHLY, CDR2 FYNNEI, per germline. Deletions cut 4 bases from V and 6 bases from J, with 17 bases between. This CDR3 spans 15 amino acids. The CDR3 nucleotides read TGTGCCAGCAGTGGCGGGGTAGCGTCGTCGGATACGCAGTATTTT. Translating it yields CASSGGVASSDTQYF.

V usage is TRBV19 and J usage is TRBJ1-2; D is unresolved. The CDR3 is 14 residues long. V was shortened by 6 bases and J by 4 bases, with 15 bases between the two germline ends. CDR1 and CDR2 (germline): LNHDA, SQIVND (reference sequence). The CDR3 bases are TGTGCCAGTAGCCCTGGCAGCCGTGGCTATGGCTACACCTTC. Translation gives CASSPGSRGYGYTF.

V usage is TRBV9 and J usage is TRBJ2-7; 8 positions match TRBD1. Germline loops: CDR1 SGDLS, CDR2 YYNGEE. CDR3 length: 17 amino acids. J was trimmed by 6 bases and V by 0 bases; bases with no gene match: 14. In DNA, the CDR3 is TGTGCCAGCAGCGTAGGGACAGGGCAGGCCGGAGGCGGCGAGCAGTACTTC. Amino acid sequence: CASSVGTGQAGGGEQYF.

The rearrangement links TRBV7-9 to TRBJ2-7; the D call may be TRBD1 or TRBD2 (5 bases each). The CDR3 covers 16 residues. With 4 bases removed from V and 3 bases from J, the gap between germline ends came to 19 bases. CDR1 is SEHNR and CDR2 is FQNEAQ in the germline V gene (reference sequence). The CDR3 sequence is CASSSTEGPMIYEQYF. The CDR3 nucleotides are TGTGCCAGCAGCTCCACCGAGGGACCTATGATCTACGAGCAGTACTTC.

This rearrangement joins TRBV27 to TRBJ2-7, with 7 bases identical to TRBD2. Trimming at V came to 3 bases and at J to 6 bases, leaving 11 bases not matched to a gene. CDR1 and CDR2 (germline): MNHEY, SMNVEV (reference sequence). The CDR3 totals 15 residues. The CDR3 loop is CASSFDSGGKGEQYF. CDR3 in DNA: TGTGCCAGCAGTTTTGACTCGGGGGGAAAGGGCGAGCAGTACTTC.

This chain connects TRBV5-6 to TRBJ1-1, with TRBD1 matching 8 bases. CDR1 SGHDT and CDR2 YYEEEE come from the germline V gene. The CDR3 length is 12 residues. V lost 3 bases, J lost 8 bases, and 3 bases stayed unmatched. CDR3 sequence reads: CASSSTGVEAFF. The CDR3 DNA reads TGTGCCAGCAGCTCGACAGGGGTAGAAGCTTTCTTT.

There are a few counts of this clone. The J gene is TRBJ2-6, the V gene TRBV29-1; no clear D gene. Deletions cut 4 bases from V and 0 bases from J, with 10 bases between. The CDR3 length is 15 residues. The germline gives CDR1 SQVTM, CDR2 ANQGSEA. The CDR3 DNA reads as TGCAGCGTTGTGGTTTTTGGCTCTGGGGCCAACGTCCTGACTTTC. This encodes CSVVVFGSGANVLTF.

This clone was observed a handful of times. The rearrangement joins TRBV29-1 to TRBJ2-6, with TRBD1 as a possible D gene (6 bases). CDR1 and CDR2 (germline): SQVTM, ANQGSEA. With 2 bases removed from V and 2 bases from J, the gap between germline ends came to 7 bases. The CDR3 is made up of 14 amino acids. The CDR3 is CSVETGTGANVLTF. Written as DNA, the CDR3 is TGCAGCGTTGAAACAGGGACTGGGGCCAACGTCCTGACTTTC. Using reference TRBV29-1 and TRBJ2-6 for the parts outside the CDR3, the full variable domain is SAVISQKPSRDICQRGTSLTIQCQVDSQVTMMFWYRQQPGQSLTLIATANQGSEATYESGFVIDKFPISRPNLTFSTLTVSNMSPEDSSIYLCSVETGTGANVLTFGAGSRLTVL.

V usage is TRBV29-1 and J usage is TRBJ1-2; the D is unclear. The CDR3 is made up of 12 amino acids. Trimming stripped 3 bases from V and 4 bases from J, with 9 bases between. CDR1 and CDR2 from the germline V gene are SQVTM and ANQGSEA. DNA of the CDR3: TGCAGCGTTGAGTCTCGGTCCTATGGCTACACCTTC. This gives the protein CSVESRSYGYTF.

The rearrangement joins TRBV29-1 to TRBJ1-1, with 10 bases identical to TRBD1. The CDR3 spans 14 residues. V shed 7 bases and J 5 bases; nucleotides not matched to a gene: 10. Germline CDR1 SQVTM, CDR2 ANQGSEA. The DNA of the CDR3 is TGCAGCGCACATCAGGGGACAGGGGATACTGAAGCTTTCTTT. It encodes CSAHQGTGDTEAFF.

The chain links TRBV9 to TRBJ1-2; TRBD1 is a possible D gene (5 bases). The CDR3 is 11 residues long. Per germline, CDR1 SGDLS and CDR2 YYNGEE. Trimming shortened V by 6 bases and J by 5 bases, and 8 bases separated the two germline ends. The CDR3 coding sequence is TGTGCCAGCAAAGAGGGGTATGGCTACACCTTC. Amino acids: CASKEGYGYTF.

This rearrangement joins TRBV2 to TRBJ2-5, with unresolved D. From germline, CDR1 is SNHLY and CDR2 FYNNEI. V lost 10 bases to trimming and J lost 4 bases, with 13 bases between them. CDR3 length: 12 amino acids. The CDR3 loop is CAIRELRETQYF. DNA of the CDR3: TGTGCCATCCGAGAGCTCAGAGAGACCCAGTACTTC.

This rearrangement joins TRBV7-9 to TRBJ1-2; D is possibly TRBD1 (5 bases). Germline V CDR1 and CDR2: SEHNR, FQNEAQ (reference sequence). The CDR3 length is 13 residues. The germline V and J ends were trimmed by 6 bases and 6 bases, with 14 bases remaining between them. CDR3: CASRQPQGDGYTF. CDR3 bases: TGTGCCAGCAGACAACCTCAGGGTGATGGCTACACCTTC.

This clone was counted once. The rearrangement joins TRBV9 to TRBJ1-1; perhaps TRBD1 as D (6 bases). The V end lost 3 bases, the J end lost 3 bases, and 18 bases lay between the germline ends. Per germline, CDR1 SGDLS and CDR2 YYNGEE. The CDR3 is 16 amino acids. CDR3 in amino acids: CASSGGGRVVDTEAFF. CDR3 sequence (DNA): TGTGCCAGCAGCGGTGGGGGCAGAGTGGTGGACACTGAAGCTTTCTTT.

This clone was recorded a few times. The J gene is TRBJ2-1, the V gene TRBV9, with a tentative D call TRBD1 (6 bases). The CDR3 contains 15 residues. Trimming removed 0 bases from V and 7 bases from J, with 14 bases in between. CDR1 SGDLS and CDR2 YYNGEE come from the germline V gene. DNA for the CDR3: TGTGCCAGCAGCGTAGAGGGTACAGGGTGGAATGAGCAGTTCTTC. It encodes CASSVEGTGWNEQFF. Supplemented by reference TRBV9 and TRBJ2-1, the full variable domain reads DSGVTQTPKHLITATGQRVTLRCSPRSGDLSVYWYQQSLDQGLQFLIQYYNGEERAKGNILERFSAQQFPDLHSELNLSSLELGDSALYFCASSVEGTGWNEQFFGPGTRLTVL.

V gene TRBV5-6 combines with J gene TRBJ2-5, with no clear D. This CDR3 is 12 amino acids long. V lost 5 bases and J 2 bases, leaving 7 bases between the germline ends. Germline V CDR1 and CDR2: SGHDT, YYEEEE. The CDR3 nucleotides are TGTGCCAGCAGAACCTATCAAGAGACCCAGTACTTC. It codes for CASRTYQETQYF.

The V and J genes are TRBV29-1 and TRBJ2-5; D is tentatively TRBD1 or TRBD2 (5 bases each). Germline-derived CDR1 and CDR2 are SQVTM and ANQGSEA. With 7 bases removed from V and 5 bases from J, the gap between germline ends came to 11 bases. CDR3 size: 11 residues. CDR3 region: CSGGIEETQYF. The CDR3 DNA follows: TGCAGCGGGGGGATTGAGGAGACCCAGTACTTC. Together with reference TRBV29-1 and TRBJ2-5, the CDR3 gives the full variable domain: SAVISQKPSRDICQRGTSLTIQCQVDSQVTMMFWYRQQPGQSLTLIATANQGSEATYESGFVIDKFPISRPNLTFSTLTVSNMSPEDSSIYLCSGGIEETQYFGPGTRLLVL.

This chain joins TRBV9 and TRBJ2-3; 10 bases are a match to TRBD2. The CDR3 runs to 16 residues. The trim removed 2 bases at V and 6 bases at J, leaving 9 bases unmatched. Germline CDR1 SGDLS, CDR2 YYNGEE. CDR3 nucleotide sequence: TGTGCCAGCAGCGTTTCGCTAGCGGGGGAAGCGGATACGCAGTATTTT. Encoded protein: CASSVSLAGEADTQYF. Supplemented by reference TRBV9 and TRBJ2-3, the full variable domain reads DSGVTQTPKHLITATGQRVTLRCSPRSGDLSVYWYQQSLDQGLQFLIQYYNGEERAKGNILERFSAQQFPDLHSELNLSSLELGDSALYFCASSVSLAGEADTQYFGPGTRLTVL.

The CDR3 region is CASSPNGGVLLEFF. CDR3 bases: TGTGCCAGCAGCCCTAATGGAGGGGTTCTGTTGGAGTTCTTC. V is TRBV11-1 and J is TRBJ2-1; tentatively, D is TRBD2 (6 bases). Per the germline V gene, CDR1 is SGHAT and CDR2 is FQDESV (reference sequence). Trimming took 5 bases from V and 14 from J, leaving 22 bases between them. The CDR3 runs to 14 residues. The whole variable domain, remainder taken from reference TRBV11-1 and TRBJ2-1, is EAEVAQSPRYKITEKSQAVAFWCDPISGHATLYWYRQILGQGPELLVQFQDESVVDDSQLPKDRFSAERLKGVDSTLKIQPAELGDSAMYLCASSPNGGVLLEFFGPGTRLTVL.

This clone appeared once. The rearrangement joins TRBV11-2 to TRBJ2-1; 14 bases align to TRBD2. This CDR3 is built from 17 residues. The germline V gene has CDR1 SGHAT and CDR2 FQNNGV. The V segment lost 2 bases and the J segment 7 bases; nucleotides outside the gene matches: 7. Here the CDR3 DNA reads TGTGCCAGCAGCTTAAGACTAGCGGGGGGGCCGGGAAATGAGCAGTTCTTC. The encoded protein is CASSLRLAGGPGNEQFF.

J is TRBJ1-4 and V is TRBV6-1; D is uncertain. V lost 7 bases and J 6 bases, leaving 12 bases between the germline ends. The CDR3 is 13 residues long. The germline V gene has CDR1 MNHNS and CDR2 SASEGT. The CDR3 loop reads CASTAGLYEKLFF. For the CDR3, the DNA is TGTGCCAGCACGGCAGGCCTATATGAAAAACTGTTTTTT.

The rearrangement links TRBV25-1 to TRBJ1-2; D remains ambiguous. CDR1 is MGHDK, CDR2 SYGVNS, per germline. The V end lost 4 bases, the J end lost 4 bases, and 16 bases lay between the germline ends. The CDR3 spans 15 residues. The CDR3 reads CASSALGLEGYGYTF. DNA of the CDR3: TGTGCCAGCAGTGCCCTCGGACTGGAGGGCTATGGCTACACCTTC.

The rearrangement joins TRBV5-6 to TRBJ1-2; no firm D call. V was shortened by 0 bases and J by 8 bases, with 14 bases between the two germline ends. This CDR3 region has 14 residues. Germline values: CDR1 SGHDT, CDR2 YYEEEE. Here the CDR3 DNA reads TGTGCCAGCAGCTTGGGACGGTCTATGGAAGGCTACACCTTC. As protein: CASSLGRSMEGYTF.

The chain has TRBV27 and TRBJ1-1, with D hard to call. The CDR3 is 13 residues long. Trimming pared 10 bases from V and 1 base from J, leaving 13 bases between. The V gene's germline CDR1 is MNHEY and CDR2 SMNVEV (reference sequence). CDR3 DNA: TGTGCCACCAAGGACGTCCCGAACACTGAAGCTTTCTTT. Translation: CATKDVPNTEAFF.

The chain links TRBV19 to TRBJ2-7; D might be TRBD2 (6 bases). V lost 3 bases to trimming and J lost 0 bases, with 9 bases between them. CDR3 length: 14 residues. Germline lookup yields CDR1 LNHDA and CDR2 SQIVND (reference sequence). The CDR3 is CASSIAGSSYEQYF. The DNA for the CDR3 is TGTGCCAGTAGTATCGCCGGGAGCTCCTACGAGCAGTACTTC.